This T cell receptor beta chain was observed in a study of T cell repertoires in cytomegalovirus infection. Study-wide context: Indicated by public TCR beta signatures were CMV infection and matching HLA type.

MiXCR was run by TCRdb on the reads, yielding one entry per CDR3 protein. The repertoire consists of about 98,000 distinct CDR3 sequences, with 16% occurring once and the leading ten covering 6.5% to 9.5%. General study points: The study identified carriers of CMV plus the relevant HLA from cumulative public TCR beta family frequency. CMV-specific TCR beta clonotypes restricted by HLA-C were the ones dominating the ex vivo response.

Regarding this clonotype: Its antigen is unidentified.

This TCR was sampled from a human donor in good health (CMV status not recorded). Some clones in this sample may be carry-over from other donors' samples. The specimen was PBMCs.

The CDR3 loop is CASSSYREKLFF. The CDR3 DNA is TGTGCCAGCAGCTCGTATAGGGAAAAACTGTTTTTT. V and J are TRBV11-2 and TRBJ1-4; D gene ambiguous. V was shortened by 4 bases and J by 8 bases, with 8 bases between the two germline ends. The CDR3 sequence is 12 residues long. Germline loops: CDR1 SGHAT, CDR2 FQNNGV. The full variable domain, its missing parts supplied by reference TRBV11-2 and TRBJ1-4, is EAGVAQSPRYKIIEKRQSVAFWCNPISGHATLYWYQQILGQGPKLLIQFQNNGVVDDSQLPKDRFSAERLKGVDSTLKIQPAKLEDSAVYLCASSSYREKLFFGSGTQLSVL.